This T cell receptor beta chain was sequenced in a study of radiation and T cells in renal cell carcinoma. About the research overall: Nephrectomy followed 15 Gy stereotactic body radiation by 4 weeks.

Time point indicated: blood 2 weeks post-SBRT. This sample's treatment: 15 Gy SBRT to primary tumor, nephrectomy 4 weeks later. Clear cell pathology was present in this patient's renal cell carcinoma. Findings of the study overall: No pretreatment tumor biopsies were available for baseline clonotypes. Top tumor clonotypes rose in blood 2 weeks post-radiation, then contracted.

Germline values: CDR1 SGHTA, CDR2 FQGNSA. J gave up 5 bases and V 5 bases, and 6 bases lay outside the gene matches. The CDR3 extends over 14 amino acids. Of note for this clone: Its matching antigen is unknown.

Libraries were prepared by immunoSEQ multiplex PCR; TCRdb keeps only in-frame clonotypes and omits some of them. The top ten hold about an eighth of the sample, which has about 150,000 clones, 80% to 90% seen once. This chain uses TRBV7-2 with TRBJ2-5, with 9 bases that match TRBD1. The sequence derives from a woman in her forties or fifties with renal cell carcinoma. The starting material was blood, obtained from a patient whose treatment included radiotherapy and nephrectomy. The CDR3 nucleotides read TGTGCCAGCAGCCCGGACAGGGGTGGCGAGACCCAGTACTTC. The encoded protein is CASSPDRGGETQYF.